The T cell receptor (beta chain) under discussion was sequenced for a study of spatial heterogeneity in lung cancer (dated by TCRdb to between 2019 and 2020). With respect to the entire study: More beta-chain than alpha-chain transcripts were consistently detected, likely reflecting higher beta-chain transcript abundance. In the raw uncorrected reads, each unique combination of TCR and UMI appeared on average more than ten times. The study quantitatively compared TCR alpha and beta repertoires across multiple tumor regions, matched nontumor lung and blood in non-small cell lung cancer. Nonsynonymous mutation counts, determined by whole-exome sequencing of tumor tissue, were related to features of the TCR repertoire. At surgery, roughly 220 tumor regions, roughly 63 matched nontumor lung samples and 56 PBMC samples were TCR-sequenced for both alpha and beta chains.

Including the terminal cysteine and phenylalanine, the CDR3 comprises 14 residues. The DNA shown is the 42-base CDR3, in frame from base 1. The germline V end is reduced by 4 bases and the J end by 4 bases; junction bases left unmatched: 7. The germline V gene (reference sequence) yields DFQATT for CDR1 and SNEGSKA for CDR2. This clonotype has a count of ten or more. The target of this receptor is not known. Qualities for individual bases were not recorded, and no much larger clone is one base off. The sample's time point label is to be understood as: sample taken at primary tumor resection. Without any cell sorting, TCR sequencing was performed on whole RNA extracted either from tumor and nontumor lung tissue or from cryopreserved PBMC samples. Samples were obtained from 72 patients with early-stage, untreated non-small cell lung cancer from the lung TRACERx cohort. Only patients for whom sufficient RNA was available from at least two tumor regions were selected for TCR sequencing.

The library came from 5' RACE. Instrument used: NextSeq 500. The TCR library protocol attached a unique molecular identifier to each TCR cDNA molecule to allow correction of PCR and sequencing errors. The original pipeline was this. Decombinator tools were used for TCR identification, UMI-based error correction and CDR3 extraction. Expanded TCRs were defined as those above a frequency of 2 per 1,000, corresponding to the top 1% of the tumor frequency distribution. Each repertoire was subsampled 100 times to 5,000 TCRs, after which Renyi diversity was computed with the R vegan package. CDR3 similarity networks were built from amino acid triplet string-kernel similarity, with CDR3s being connected when pairwise similarity was above 0.82. TCRdb reprocessing: public reads trimmed at Q25 with fastp, clones called with MiXCR, in-frame beta chains kept. Here each entry gathers all rows of one CDR3 protein and keeps the most common genes and DNA. The V and J calls and clone size are TCRdb's, not the authors'. This sample lists tens of thousands of distinct CDR3 sequences; over 3% were detected once. The top ten clonotypes cover roughly 26% of the sample.

Broader findings and caveats from the paper: Confirming at a functional level the hypothesis that regional TCRs recognize regional mutations was considered to require additional single-cell paired TCR alpha and beta sequencing. Ubiquitous expanded tumor TCRs showed up in blood more often at tumor resection than at routine follow-up.

The TCR was taken from a female donor with early-stage non-small cell lung cancer. Sequencing was performed on PBMCs, taken at surgery. The rearrangement joined TRBV20-1 to TRBJ2-1, with 7 middle bases fitting TRBD1. The nucleotides are TGCAGTGCTATAACGGGACAGCGGTACAATGAGCAGTTCTTC. The resulting protein is CSAITGQRYNEQFF.